Below, 18 T cell receptor beta chains from the same sample are listed, as sequenced in a study of CD8 T cells in ankylosing spondylitis. One entry per CDR3 protein, called by TCRdb with MiXCR from the 5' RACE reads. Altogether 450,000 to 550,000 distinct CDR3 sequences are present, approximately 5.3% being singletons, with the ten largest covering roughly 3.3%. Their recognized antigens are unknown. Study-wide results and limits: A motif of eight highly homologous TCR beta variants was seen as apparently characteristic of ankylosing spondylitis blood.

The sequenced material came from blood, either unsorted or a sorted T cell fraction (not recorded which). These receptors came from a male donor with ankylosing spondylitis.

This clonotype has at least ten counts. The genes are TRBV3-1 and TRBJ2-7; 8 nucleotides match TRBD1. The CDR3 contains 14 residues. Germline loops: CDR1 LGHDT, CDR2 YNNKEL (reference sequence). V shed 1 base and J 2 bases; nucleotides not matched to a gene: 1. The CDR3 DNA reads as TGTGCCAGCAGCCAAGTGACAGGGGCCTACGAGCAGTACTTC. Translating it yields CASSQVTGAYEQYF.

This clonotype was seen a few times. The rearrangement joins TRBV7-9 to TRBJ2-7; D is tentatively TRBD1 or TRBD2 (5 bases each). Germline V gives CDR1 SEHNR, CDR2 FQNEAQ (reference sequence). This CDR3 is built from 15 residues. V lost 0 bases, J lost 4 bases, and 13 bases lay in between. CDR3: CASSLARAGTYEQYF. CDR3 coding DNA: TGTGCCAGCAGCTTAGCCCGGGCCGGGACGTACGAGCAGTACTTC.

The chain is built from TRBV28 and TRBJ1-2; 7 bases agree with TRBD1. Germline V gene sequence: CDR1 MDHEN, CDR2 SYDVKM. The CDR3 runs 16 residues. V lost 6 bases and J lost 1; bases outside the gene matches: 11. CDR3 loop: CASSRQGRGYNYGYTF. CDR3 DNA: TGTGCCAGCAGCCGACAGGGTCGAGGGTATAACTATGGCTACACCTTC.

This rearrangement joins TRBV5-6 to TRBJ2-5; D is uncertain. Germline assignment: CDR1 SGHDT and CDR2 YYEEEE. V dropped 4 bases and J dropped 5 bases, with 12 bases sitting between them. This CDR3 is 13 amino acids long. The CDR3 coding sequence is TGTGCCAGCAGCCCGGAGCGTGGGGAGACCCAGTACTTC. Protein product: CASSPERGETQYF.

In this sample, this clonotype turned up many times. The chain combines TRBV20-1 with TRBJ1-1; possible D gene TRBD1, 5 bases. The CDR3 covers 12 residues. Per germline, CDR1 DFQATT and CDR2 SNEGSKA (reference sequence). V shed 2 bases and J shed 3 bases, with 7 bases lying between them. The CDR3 DNA sequence: TGCAGTGCTAGATTCAGGGACACTGAAGCTTTCTTT. The encoded protein is CSARFRDTEAFF.

This clonotype was seen ten or more times. The V gene is TRBV29-1, the J gene TRBJ2-7; D ambiguous. Per the germline V gene, CDR1 is SQVTM and CDR2 is ANQGSEA. Trimming stripped 6 bases from V and 4 bases from J, with 10 bases between. The CDR3 loop spans 11 amino acids. CDR3 bases: TGCAGCGTAGTTCAAGGTTACGAGCAGTACTTC. Translating gives CSVVQGYEQYF.

This clonotype has only a few counts. The chain has TRBV20-1 and TRBJ2-7, with D perhaps TRBD1 (5 bases). The ends were cut back, 5 bases at V and 0 bases at J, with 20 bases in the middle. This CDR3 region has 16 residues. Germline V gives CDR1 DFQATT, CDR2 SNEGSKA (reference sequence). The CDR3 coding sequence is TGCAGTGCTCCCCCCGCCCAGGGCCCGACCTCCTACGAGCAGTACTTC. Its translation: CSAPPAQGPTSYEQYF.

The chain carries TRBV5-5 and TRBJ2-3; no firm D call. CDR3 length equals 15 residues. V lost 0 bases, J lost 3 bases, and 11 bases lay in between. The V gene's germline CDR1 is SGHKS and CDR2 YYEKEE (reference sequence). The CDR3 nucleotides read TGTGCCAGCAGCTTGGCTCCTCTGGGGACAGATACGCAGTATTTT. Amino acid sequence: CASSLAPLGTDTQYF.

This clonotype was picked up a small number of times. The genes are TRBV5-1 and TRBJ2-5; D is possibly TRBD2 (6 bases). Trimming removed 0 bases at V and 3 bases at J, with 9 bases between. CDR1 is SGHRS, CDR2 YFSETQ, per germline. The CDR3 has 14 amino acids. The DNA of the CDR3 is TGCGCCAGCAGCTTGGGGCGGGGAAAAGAGACCCAGTACTTC. Its translation: CASSLGRGKETQYF.

This clonotype showed up many times. This chain uses TRBV20-1 with TRBJ1-5; possible D gene TRBD1, 6 bases. CDR3 length: 20 residues. Germline V gene sequence: CDR1 DFQATT, CDR2 SNEGSKA (reference sequence). V dropped 5 bases and J dropped 0 bases, with 29 bases sitting between them. This CDR3 is CSAELRGDRPTLYSNQPQHF. The CDR3 nucleotides read TGCAGTGCTGAACTTCGGGGCGACAGGCCCACCCTTTATAGCAATCAGCCCCAGCATTTT.

At least ten counts were recorded for this clonotype. The chain links TRBV5-1 to TRBJ2-2; 8 bases line up with TRBD2. Germline V gene sequence: CDR1 SGHRS, CDR2 YFSETQ. This CDR3 spans 15 amino acids. Unmatched junction bases numbered 14, after V lost 5 bases and J lost 11 bases. The CDR3 DNA sequence: TGCGCCAGCAGGCCTCTCGCGGGGGGAGATGGAGAGCTGTTTTTT. Its translation is CASRPLAGGDGELFF.

The table lists this clonotype with many counts. The chain employs TRBV20-1 and TRBJ1-1; D is ambiguous. Trimming cost V 2 bases and J 3 bases, with 7 bases left between them. Germline CDR1 DFQATT, CDR2 SNEGSKA (reference sequence). The CDR3 is 12 amino acids. This CDR3 is CSARRRDTEAFF. The CDR3 coding sequence is TGCAGTGCTAGAAGGAGGGACACTGAAGCTTTCTTT.

The rearrangement joins TRBV21-1 to TRBJ2-7; the D call TRBD2 from the table was never checked on the DNA. TRBV21-1 is noted as a pseudogene. The CDR3 totals 13 residues. Here the CDR3 DNA reads TGTGCCAGGTGCCGGGACTTAGCCTACGAGCAGTACTTC. The encoded protein is CARCRDLAYEQYF.

V and J are TRBV27 and TRBJ2-1; D is perhaps TRBD1 (5 bases). Germline V gives CDR1 MNHEY, CDR2 SMNVEV (reference sequence). Trimming removed 3 bases at V and 0 bases at J, with 18 bases between. CDR3 length: 18 amino acids. The CDR3 DNA sequence: TGTGCCAGCAGTTTTTCGGCAGGGAACGAGGCCTCCTACAATGAGCAGTTCTTC. This translates into CASSFSAGNEASYNEQFF.

There are a few counts of this clonotype. CDR3 loop: CASSTPMRGPYEQYF. The CDR3 DNA is TGTGCCAGCAGTACCCCTATGAGAGGGCCTTACGAGCAGTACTTC. The rearrangement uses TRBV28 and TRBJ2-7; a weak D match, TRBD2 (5 bases). The V end lost 5 bases, the J end lost 4 bases, and 18 bases lay between the germline ends. The CDR3 has 15 residues. Looked up from germline, CDR1 is MDHEN and CDR2 is SYDVKM.

The sample holds many counts of this clonotype. V usage is TRBV7-9 and J usage is TRBJ2-2; D is unclear. Germline V lookup: CDR1 SEHNR, CDR2 FQNEAQ (reference sequence). The CDR3 consists of 13 residues. V lost 7 bases, J lost 5 bases, and 11 bases lay in between. The CDR3 loop reads CASTLDQTGELFF. CDR3 bases: TGTGCCAGCACCCTCGACCAAACCGGGGAGCTGTTTTTT. The whole variable domain, remainder taken from reference TRBV7-9 and TRBJ2-2, is DTGVSQNPRHKITKRGQNVTFRCDPISEHNRLYWYRQTLGQGPEFLTYFQNEAQLEKSRLLSDRFSAERPKGSFSTLEIQRTEQGDSAMYLCASTLDQTGELFFGEGSRLTVL.

This clonotype was recorded a few times. The V gene is TRBV6-5, the J gene TRBJ2-1; D is ambiguous. The CDR3 covers 14 residues. Per the germline V gene, CDR1 is MNHEY and CDR2 is SVGAGI. The V gene lost 0 bases and the J gene lost 15 bases, with 18 bases spanning the gap. The DNA for the CDR3 is TGTGCCAGCAGTTACTCCCCGACTGGGTCTCATGCGTTCTTC. Translation: CASSYSPTGSHAFF.

This clonotype was seen repeatedly, ten times or more. J is TRBJ2-7 and V is TRBV10-3, with D uncertain. The V and J ends lost 10 bases and 5 bases respectively, with 21 bases between them. The CDR3 is made up of 14 amino acids. Germline CDR1 and CDR2: ENHRY and SYGVKD. CDR3 region: CATENSVSGDEQYF. As DNA, the CDR3 is TGTGCCACCGAAAATTCGGTCTCTGGGGACGAGCAGTACTTC.